This T cell receptor beta chain was sequenced during a study of CD8 T cells in Susac syndrome. Germline V gives CDR1 SGHTA, CDR2 FQGNSA. This CDR3 contains 15 residues. The germline V and J ends were trimmed by 5 bases and 2 bases, with 12 bases remaining between them. An amount of RNA that ranged from roughly 0.5 to 1 ug was reverse transcribed with random hexamers. TCRdb fed the immunoSEQ multiplex PCR reads into MiXCR, producing one record per CDR3 protein. The data show hundreds of thousands of distinct CDR3 sequences, approximately 81% seen once. The clonotype originates from a human donor with multiple sclerosis. This rearrangement joins TRBV7-2 to TRBJ2-2; tentative D call: TRBD1 (6 bases). Sequencing input: CD8+ T cells from PBMCs. The CDR3 spells CASSPRGPNTGELFF. The CDR3 DNA follows: TGTGCCAGCAGCCCCAGGGGCCCTAACACCGGGGAGCTGTTTTTT. Using reference TRBV7-2 and TRBJ2-2 for the parts outside the CDR3, the full variable domain is GAGVSQSPSNKVTEKGKDVELRCDPISGHTALYWYRQSLGQGLEFLIYFQGNSAPDKSGLPSDRFSAERTGGSVSTLTIQRTQQEDSAVYLCASSPRGPNTGELFFGEGSRLTVL.